The clone carrying this T cell receptor beta chain was seen repeatedly, ten times or more. The data are from a study of blood T cells in healthy people across ages. Combining a sample-barcoded 5' primer with a J-beta primer mix, a second PCR ran for roughly 7 to 11 cycles. From the 5' RACE reads, TCRdb called clonotypes with MiXCR, one entry per CDR3 protein. The data show around 900,000 distinct CDR3 sequences, 25% to 35% seen once. This CDR3 has 14 amino acids. Germline CDR1 reads MNHNY; CDR2 reads SVGAGI (reference sequence). The germline V and J ends were trimmed by 2 bases and 1 base, with 6 bases remaining between them. Russia was home to the donors, healthy Caucasian individuals aged roughly 6 to 95. PBMCs were isolated at a quantity of at least 6 million per sample.

Material for sequencing was blood. The TCR sequence derives from a woman of 80 years or more in good health. The V gene is TRBV6-6, the J gene TRBJ1-3, with TRBD1 as a possible D gene (5 bases). CDR3 DNA sequence: TGTGCCAGCAGTTACGGGGGGTCTGGAAACACCATATATTTT. Translated: CASSYGGSGNTIYF.